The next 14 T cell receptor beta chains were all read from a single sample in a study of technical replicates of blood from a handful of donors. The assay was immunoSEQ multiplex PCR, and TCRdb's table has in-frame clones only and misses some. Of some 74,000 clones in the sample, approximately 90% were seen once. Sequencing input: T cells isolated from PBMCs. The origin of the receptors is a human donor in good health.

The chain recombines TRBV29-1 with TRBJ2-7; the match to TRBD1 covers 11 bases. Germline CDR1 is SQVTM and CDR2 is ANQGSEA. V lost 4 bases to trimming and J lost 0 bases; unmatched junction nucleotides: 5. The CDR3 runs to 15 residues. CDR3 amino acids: CSVVGTGGHSYEQYF. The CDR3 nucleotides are TGCAGCGTTGTGGGGACAGGGGGACACTCCTACGAGCAGTACTTC.

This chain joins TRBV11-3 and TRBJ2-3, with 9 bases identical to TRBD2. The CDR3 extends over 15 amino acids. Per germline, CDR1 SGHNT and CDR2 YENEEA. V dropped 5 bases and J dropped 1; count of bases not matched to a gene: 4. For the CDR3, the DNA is TGTGCCAGCAGCCCTTTAGCGGGAGGCACAGATACGCAGTATTTT. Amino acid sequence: CASSPLAGGTDTQYF.

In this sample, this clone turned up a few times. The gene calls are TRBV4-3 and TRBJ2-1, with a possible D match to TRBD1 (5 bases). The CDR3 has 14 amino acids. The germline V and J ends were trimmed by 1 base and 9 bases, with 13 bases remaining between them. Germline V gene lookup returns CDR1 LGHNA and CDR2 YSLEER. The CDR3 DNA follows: TGCGCCAGCAGCCAAGGACTGGGGCAGGTTGAGCAGTTCTTC. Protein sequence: CASSQGLGQVEQFF.

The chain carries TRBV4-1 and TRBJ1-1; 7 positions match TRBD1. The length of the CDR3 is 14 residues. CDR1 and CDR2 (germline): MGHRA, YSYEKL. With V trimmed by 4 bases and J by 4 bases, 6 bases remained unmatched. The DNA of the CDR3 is TGCGCCAGCAGCCTAAAGGGGGCGGGCACTGAAGCTTTCTTT. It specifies CASSLKGAGTEAFF.

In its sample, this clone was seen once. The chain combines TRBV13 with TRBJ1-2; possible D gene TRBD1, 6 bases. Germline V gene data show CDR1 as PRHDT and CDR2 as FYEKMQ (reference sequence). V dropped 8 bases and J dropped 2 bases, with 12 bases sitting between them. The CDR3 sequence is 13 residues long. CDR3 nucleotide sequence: TGTGCCAGCCAAGGGCAGGGGAACTATGGCTACACCTTC. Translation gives CASQGQGNYGYTF. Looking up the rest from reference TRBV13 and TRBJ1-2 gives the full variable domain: AAGVIQSPRHLIKEKRETATLKCYPIPRHDTVYWYQQGPGQDPQFLISFYEKMQSDKGSIPDRFSAQQFSDYHSELNMSSLELGDSALYFCASQGQGNYGYTFGSGTRLTVV.

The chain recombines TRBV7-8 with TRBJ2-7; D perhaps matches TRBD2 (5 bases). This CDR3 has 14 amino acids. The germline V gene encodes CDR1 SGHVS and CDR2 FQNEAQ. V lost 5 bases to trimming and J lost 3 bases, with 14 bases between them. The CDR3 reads CASSTPPTNYEQYF. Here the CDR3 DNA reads TGTGCCAGCAGCACTCCCCCGACTAACTACGAGCAGTACTTC.

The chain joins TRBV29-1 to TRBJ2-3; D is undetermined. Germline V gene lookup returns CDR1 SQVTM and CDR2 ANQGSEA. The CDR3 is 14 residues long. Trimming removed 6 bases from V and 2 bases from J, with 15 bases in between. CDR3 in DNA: TGCAGCGTCGGAGCCCGTCTTGCCACAGATACGCAGTATTTT. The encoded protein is CSVGARLATDTQYF.

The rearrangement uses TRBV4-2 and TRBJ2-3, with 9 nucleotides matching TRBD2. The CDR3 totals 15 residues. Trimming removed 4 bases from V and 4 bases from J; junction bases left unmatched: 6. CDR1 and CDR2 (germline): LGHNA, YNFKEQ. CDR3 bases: TGTGCCAGCAGCCCTAAAGCGGGAGGTTCAGATACGCAGTATTTT. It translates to CASSPKAGGSDTQYF.

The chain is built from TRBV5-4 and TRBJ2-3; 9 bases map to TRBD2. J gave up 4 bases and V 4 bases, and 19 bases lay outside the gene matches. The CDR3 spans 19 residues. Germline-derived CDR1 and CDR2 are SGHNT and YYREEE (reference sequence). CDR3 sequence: CASSADRAMAGGPSDTQYF. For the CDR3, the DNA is TGTGCCAGCAGCGCTGACAGGGCCATGGCGGGAGGGCCGTCAGATACGCAGTATTTT.

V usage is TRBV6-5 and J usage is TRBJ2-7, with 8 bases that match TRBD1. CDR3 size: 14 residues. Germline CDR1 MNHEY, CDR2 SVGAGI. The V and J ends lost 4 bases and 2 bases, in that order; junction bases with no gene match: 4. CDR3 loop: CASSWTGFPYEQYF. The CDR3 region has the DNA TGTGCCAGCAGTTGGACAGGGTTTCCCTACGAGCAGTACTTC.

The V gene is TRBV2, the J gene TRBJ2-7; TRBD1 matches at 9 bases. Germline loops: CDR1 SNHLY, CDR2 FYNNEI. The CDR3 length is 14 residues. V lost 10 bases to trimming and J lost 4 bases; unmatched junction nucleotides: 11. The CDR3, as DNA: TGTGCCACGATAAGAGGGACAGGGTTATACGAGCAGTACTTC. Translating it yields CATIRGTGLYEQYF.

DNA for the CDR3: TGTGCCTGGAGTGTGGGGGCCAGTATCCCCTACGAGCAGTACTTC. It encodes CAWSVGASIPYEQYF. The rearrangement links TRBV30 to TRBJ2-7; TRBD1 might be the D (6 bases). The germline V and J ends were trimmed by 0 bases and 2 bases, with 14 bases remaining between them. The CDR3 loop spans 15 amino acids. Germline-derived CDR1 and CDR2 are GTSNPN and SVGIG (reference sequence).

The DNA of the CDR3 is TGCGCCAGCAGCTTGGACGGACTAGCGGGATCCTACGAGCAGTACTTC. As protein: CASSLDGLAGSYEQYF. The J gene is TRBJ2-7, the V gene TRBV5-1; 12 positions match TRBD2. CDR3 length equals 16 residues. Germline V gene sequence: CDR1 SGHRS, CDR2 YFSETQ. V lost 0 bases, J lost 1 base, and 2 bases stayed unmatched.

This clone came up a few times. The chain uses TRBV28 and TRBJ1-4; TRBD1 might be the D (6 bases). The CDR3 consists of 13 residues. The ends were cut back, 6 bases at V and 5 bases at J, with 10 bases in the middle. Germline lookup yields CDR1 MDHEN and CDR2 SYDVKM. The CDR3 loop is CASRSQGNEKLFF. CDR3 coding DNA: TGTGCCAGCAGGTCTCAGGGGAATGAAAAACTGTTTTTT.